In this sample, the clone carrying this TCR beta chain turned up many times. This entry comes from a study of shared clonotypes between healthy human individuals. Donation came from healthy HIV-negative adults that had no recent acute infections or vaccinations. Adult Caucasians living in Nashville, Tennessee made up all of the donors. This CDR3 is built from 11 residues. CDR1 is DFQATT, CDR2 SNEGSKA, per germline (reference sequence). V was pared by 3 bases and J by 12 bases, with 12 bases between. The quantity of DNA used in unsorted PBMC replicate PCRs was 250 to 350 ng, corresponding to 25,000 to 35,000 T cell genomes. The repertoire was sequenced with immunoSEQ multiplex PCR; TCRdb's copy has only in-frame clones and lacks some. The data contain about 87,000 clones, more than 45% of them seen just once; the ten biggest clones take up approximately 16%.

This clonotype was obtained from a woman aged 40-49 years in good health. Some clones in this sample may be carry-over from other donors' samples. The specimen was PBMCs. V and J are TRBV20-1 and TRBJ2-1; perhaps TRBD1 as D (6 bases). Written as DNA, the CDR3 is TGCAGTGCTAGTAGGGGGAGTTCGCAGTTCTTC. Amino acids: CSASRGSSQFF.